A selection of T cell receptor beta chains follows, all from one sample in a study of shared clonotypes between healthy human individuals. Clones were sequenced by immunoSEQ multiplex PCR, and TCRdb holds only the in-frame ones, with some missing. This sample has millions of clones; roughly nine tenths occur once, and the top ten carry roughly 0.15%. The sequencing sample was made of naive CD4+ T cells sorted from blood. All receptors come from a man in his late teens or twenties in good health. CDR3s include the opening cysteine and the closing phenylalanine or tryptophan. The order of the fields is clone size, V gene, D gene, J gene, CDR3 DNA, CDR3 protein. D genes are given only for firm matches. Some rows have no size entry. The others give once, few or many, or a class for an expanded clone.

-	TRBV6-1	TRBD1	TRBJ1-5	TGTGCCAGCATGGGGACAGGGGCAAATCAGCCCCAGCATTTT	CASMGTGANQPQHF
-	TRBV9	-	TRBJ2-7	TGTGCCAGCAGCGTCGGCCAGCCCCCCTACCAGCAGTACTTC	CASSVGQPPYQQYF
-	TRBV4-3	-	TRBJ1-2	TGCGCCAGCAGCCAAGTTCCCCCCAGGGGACCCTATGGCTACACCTTC	CASSQVPPRGPYGYTF
-	TRBV10-2	-	TRBJ2-5	TGCGCCAGCACCTGGGGTGGTAGGGAGACCCAGTACTTC	CASTWGGRETQYF
-	TRBV6-5	TRBD1	TRBJ1-6	TGTGCCAGCAGTCGACAGGGTACTAATTCACCCCTCCACTTT	CASSRQGTNSPLHF
-	TRBV6-1	-	TRBJ2-1	TGTGCCAGCAGTGAAGCTGTGGCAGGGAACCTCTTC	CASSEAVAGNLF
-	TRBV6-1	-	TRBJ1-5	TGTGCCAGCAGTCTCGGGCACTATAGCAATCAGCCCCAGCATTTT	CASSLGHYSNQPQHF
-	TRBV10-1	-	TRBJ2-5	TGCGCCAGCAGTGAGCAGTGGGGAGAGACCCAGTACTTC	CASSEQWGETQYF
once	TRBV20-1	-	TRBJ2-7	TGCAGCCACCTTGTAATGGACGAGCAGTACTTC	CSHLVMDEQYF
once	TRBV7-9	-	TRBJ2-7	TGTGCCAGCAGCTTTAGGACGGTGAGTGGGTCCTCCTACGAGCAGTACTTC	CASSFRTVSGSSYEQYF
-	TRBV5-6	TRBD1	TRBJ2-7	TGTGCCAGCAGCTTAAGGACAGGGGCCGGCGAGCAGTACTTC	CASSLRTGAGEQYF
once	TRBV4-3	TRBD1	TRBJ1-6	TGCGCCAGCAGCCAGACTAGATTTGGGACAGGGGCACATTCACCCCTCCACTTT	CASSQTRFGTGAHSPLHF
-	TRBV10-3	-	TRBJ1-1	TGTGCCATCAACAGGGAGATAAACACTGAAGCTTTCTTT	CAINREINTEAFF
-	TRBV7-9	-	TRBJ1-2	TGTGCCCTTGCGGGGGAGACTAACTATGGCTACACCTTC	CALAGETNYGYTF
-	TRBV5-1	TRBD2	TRBJ2-5	TGCGCCAGCAGTTACGGAGGGACTAGCGGGGGGAAAGAGACCCAGTACTTC	CASSYGGTSGGKETQYF
-	TRBV28	-	TRBJ2-4	TGTGCCAGCAGCCCTGCCGATGCGAGAGAGGGAAACATTCAGTACTTC	CASSPADAREGNIQYF
-	TRBV11-2	TRBD1	TRBJ2-7	TGTGCCAGCAGCCCGATCGGGGGACAGGACCGTTTGAAGCAGTACTTC	CASSPIGGQDRLKQYF
few	TRBV19	-	TRBJ1-1	TGTGCCAGTAGTGGGAATTGGAACACTGAAGCTTTCTTT	CASSGNWNTEAFF
-	TRBV5-1	-	TRBJ2-7	TGCGCCAGCAGCGCGGGTAGGGCGGGGGCCGCCTCCTACGAGCAGTACTTC	CASSAGRAGAASYEQYF
-	TRBV6-5	-	TRBJ1-2	TGTGCCAGCAGTTACAGGGGTGGCTACACCTTC	CASSYRGGYTF
-	TRBV18	-	TRBJ2-3	TGTGCCAGCTCACCGAAATCCGGGGCAGATACGCAGTATTTT	CASSPKSGADTQYF
-	TRBV5-1	-	TRBJ2-5	TGCGCCAGTAGACAGGTCTCGCAAGAGACCCAGTACTTC	CASRQVSQETQYF
-	TRBV11-2	-	TRBJ2-7	TGTGCCAGCAGCTTCCGGGACCTCTACGAGCAGTACTTC	CASSFRDLYEQYF
once	TRBV5-1	-	TRBJ1-5	TGCGCCAGCAGCTCTGTGGGGGGCAATCAGCCCCAGCATTTT	CASSSVGGNQPQHF
few	TRBV14	-	TRBJ1-3	TGTGCCAGCAGCCAAGTCGCCAACACCATATATTTT	CASSQVANTIYF
-	TRBV7-9	TRBD2	TRBJ2-1	TGTGCCAGCAGCCCCCTCGGACTAGCGGGAGCTCTCAATGAGCAGTTCTTC	CASSPLGLAGALNEQFF